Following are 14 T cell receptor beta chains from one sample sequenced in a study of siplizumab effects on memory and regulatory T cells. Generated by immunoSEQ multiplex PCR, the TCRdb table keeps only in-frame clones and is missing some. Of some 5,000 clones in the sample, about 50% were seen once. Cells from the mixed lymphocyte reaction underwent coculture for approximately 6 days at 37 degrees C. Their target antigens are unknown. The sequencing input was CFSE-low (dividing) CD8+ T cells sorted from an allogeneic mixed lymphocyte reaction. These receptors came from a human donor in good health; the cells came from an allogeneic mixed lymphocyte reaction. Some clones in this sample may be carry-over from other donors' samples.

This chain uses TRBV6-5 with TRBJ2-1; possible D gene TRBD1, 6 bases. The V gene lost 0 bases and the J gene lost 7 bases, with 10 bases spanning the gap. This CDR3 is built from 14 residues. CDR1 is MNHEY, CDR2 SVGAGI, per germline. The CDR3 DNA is TGTGCCAGCAGTTACTCCCAAACAGGGAATGAGCAGTTCTTC. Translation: CASSYSQTGNEQFF.

The chain's CDR3 is CASSLAGVEYNEQFF. In nucleotides, the CDR3 is TGTGCCAGCAGTTTGGCCGGAGTGGAGTACAATGAGCAGTTCTTC. This sequence joins TRBV27 and TRBJ2-1; D is uncertain. The germline V gene encodes CDR1 MNHEY and CDR2 SMNVEV (reference sequence). V lost 3 bases to trimming and J lost 4 bases, with 13 bases between them. This CDR3 spans 15 amino acids.

CDR3 sequence reads: CASQSVVPGTYGYTF. In DNA form, the CDR3 reads TGTGCCAGCCAGTCTGTCGTACCAGGAACCTATGGCTACACCTTC. This chain connects TRBV5-4 to TRBJ1-2, with D unresolved. Germline CDR1 SGHNT, CDR2 YYREEE (reference sequence). The CDR3 runs 15 residues. V was pared by 7 bases and J by 4 bases, with 20 bases between.

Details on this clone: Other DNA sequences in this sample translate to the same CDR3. This chain's CDR3 is CASSYGQGGYEQYF. Written as DNA, the CDR3 is TGTGCCAGCAGTTACGGGCAGGGGGGCTACGAGCAGTACTTC. This chain joins TRBV6-5 and TRBJ2-7, with a weak D call TRBD1 (7 bases). Germline V gene sequence: CDR1 MNHEY, CDR2 SVGAGI. The CDR3 extends over 14 amino acids. The V gene lost 2 bases and the J gene lost 3 bases, with 11 bases spanning the gap.

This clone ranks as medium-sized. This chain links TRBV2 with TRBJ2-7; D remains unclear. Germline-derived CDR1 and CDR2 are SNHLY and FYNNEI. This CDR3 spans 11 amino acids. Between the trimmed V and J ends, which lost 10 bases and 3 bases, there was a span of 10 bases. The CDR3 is CATRWGYEQYF. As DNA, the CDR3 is TGTGCCACGAGGTGGGGCTACGAGCAGTACTTC.

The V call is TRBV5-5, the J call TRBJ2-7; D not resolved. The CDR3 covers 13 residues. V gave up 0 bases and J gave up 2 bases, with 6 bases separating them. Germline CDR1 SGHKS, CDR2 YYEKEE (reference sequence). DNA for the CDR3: TGTGCCAGCAGCTTGGAACCTCCCTACGAGCAGTACTTC. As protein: CASSLEPPYEQYF.

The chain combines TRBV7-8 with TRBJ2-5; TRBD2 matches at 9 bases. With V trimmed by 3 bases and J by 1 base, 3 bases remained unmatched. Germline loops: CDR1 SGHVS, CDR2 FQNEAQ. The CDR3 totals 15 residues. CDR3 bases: TGTGCCAGCAGCTTTAGCGGGAGTGCCCAAGAGACCCAGTACTTC. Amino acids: CASSFSGSAQETQYF.

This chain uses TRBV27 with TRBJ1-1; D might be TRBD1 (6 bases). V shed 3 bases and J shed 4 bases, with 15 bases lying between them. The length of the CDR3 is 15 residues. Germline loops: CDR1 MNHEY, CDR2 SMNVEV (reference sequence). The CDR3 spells CASSLYAGQITEAFF. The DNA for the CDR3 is TGTGCCAGCAGTTTGTACGCCGGACAGATCACTGAAGCTTTCTTT.

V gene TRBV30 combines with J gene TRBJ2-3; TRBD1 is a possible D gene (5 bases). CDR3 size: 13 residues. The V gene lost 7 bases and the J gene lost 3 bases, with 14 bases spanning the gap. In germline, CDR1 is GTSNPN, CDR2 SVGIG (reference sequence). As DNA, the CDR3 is TGTGCCTTAGGACACCTAGTTACAGATACGCAGTATTTT. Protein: CALGHLVTDTQYF.

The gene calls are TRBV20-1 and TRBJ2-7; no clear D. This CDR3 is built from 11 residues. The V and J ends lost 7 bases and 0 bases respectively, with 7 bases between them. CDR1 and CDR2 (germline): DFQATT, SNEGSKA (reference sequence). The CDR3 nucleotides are TGCAGTGGAATTATCTCCTACGAGCAGTACTTC. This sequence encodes CSGIISYEQYF.

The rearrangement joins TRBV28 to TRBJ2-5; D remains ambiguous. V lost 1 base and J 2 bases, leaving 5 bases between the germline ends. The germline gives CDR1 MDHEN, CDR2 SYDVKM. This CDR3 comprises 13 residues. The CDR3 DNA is TGTGCCAGCAGTTTATATCAGCAAGAGACCCAGTACTTC. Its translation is CASSLYQQETQYF.

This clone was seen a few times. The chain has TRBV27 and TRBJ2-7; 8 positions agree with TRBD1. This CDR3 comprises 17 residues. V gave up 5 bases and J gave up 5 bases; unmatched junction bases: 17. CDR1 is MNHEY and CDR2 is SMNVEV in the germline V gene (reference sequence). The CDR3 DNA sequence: TGTGCCAGCAGTACTTTATCGGTAACAGGGGGATCCGACGAGCAGTACTTC. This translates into CASSTLSVTGGSDEQYF.

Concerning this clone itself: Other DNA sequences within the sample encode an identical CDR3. CDR3 in DNA: TGTGCCCGCTGGACGGGGGGGTGGGGGGAGCAGTTCTTC. It specifies CARWTGGWGEQFF. The genes are TRBV27 and TRBJ2-1; TRBD2 matches 8 bases. Germline trimming cut 11 bases from V and 10 bases from J; bases unmatched to any gene: 13. The CDR3 has 13 residues. Germline V gene sequence: CDR1 MNHEY, CDR2 SMNVEV (reference sequence).

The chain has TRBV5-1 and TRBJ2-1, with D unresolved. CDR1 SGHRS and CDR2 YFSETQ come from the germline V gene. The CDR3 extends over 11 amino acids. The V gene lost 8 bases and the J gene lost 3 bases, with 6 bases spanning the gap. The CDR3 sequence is CASHLYNEQFF. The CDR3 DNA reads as TGCGCCAGTCACCTCTACAATGAGCAGTTCTTC.